The 20 T cell receptor beta chains given below trace back to one sample, sequenced in a study of T cells after yellow fever vaccination. In TCRdb, the 5' RACE reads were re-called with MiXCR into one record per CDR3 protein. The sample has hundreds of thousands of distinct CDR3 sequences; approximately 13% are singletons. The specimen was CD4+ T cells sorted from PBMCs, collected 15 days after the yellow fever booster vaccination. The receptors were sampled from a man younger than 35 who received the YFV17D yellow fever vaccine.

The rearrangement links TRBV10-3 to TRBJ2-1; D is ambiguous. V was cut by 4 bases and J by 0 bases, with 1 base left in between. Germline assignment: CDR1 ENHRY and CDR2 SYGVKD. The CDR3 loop spans 12 amino acids. For the CDR3, the DNA is TGTGCCATCAGTGGCTCCTACAATGAGCAGTTCTTC. This codes for CAISGSYNEQFF.

This clonotype has just a few counts. The chain uses TRBV28 and TRBJ1-4, with D maybe TRBD1 (5 bases). Germline CDR1 reads MDHEN; CDR2 reads SYDVKM. Trimming pared 5 bases from V and 3 bases from J, leaving 10 bases between. The CDR3 consists of 14 residues. CDR3 amino acids: CASSDLGANEKLFF. The DNA of the CDR3 is TGTGCCAGCAGTGATCTAGGGGCTAATGAAAAACTGTTTTTT.

A few counts support this clonotype. The chain couples TRBV12-3 or TRBV12-4 to TRBJ2-1; D is unclear. This CDR3 comprises 15 residues. V lost 5 bases to trimming and J lost 1 base, with 12 bases between them. The CDR3 loop is CASSTGLPSYNEQFF. The CDR3 nucleotides read TGTGCCAGCAGTACTGGGCTCCCTTCCTACAATGAGCAGTTCTTC.

The chain couples TRBV5-4 to TRBJ1-1; D is perhaps TRBD1 (6 bases). CDR3 size: 14 residues. Germline CDR1 and CDR2: SGHNT and YYREEE (reference sequence). The V and J ends lost 3 bases and 6 bases respectively, with 15 bases between them. CDR3 protein: CASSSGDEPAEAFF. The CDR3 DNA follows: TGTGCCAGCAGCTCAGGGGACGAACCTGCTGAAGCTTTCTTT.

This clonotype was seen a handful of times. J is TRBJ2-7 and V is TRBV9; 10 bases fit TRBD1. V was clipped by 0 bases and J by 2 bases; unmatched bases: 5. Germline CDR1 and CDR2: SGDLS and YYNGEE. The CDR3 has 16 amino acids. The CDR3 loop reads CASSVEVGTGAYEQYF. In DNA form, the CDR3 reads TGTGCCAGCAGCGTAGAGGTTGGGACAGGGGCCTACGAGCAGTACTTC. The full variable domain, its missing parts supplied by reference TRBV9 and TRBJ2-7, is DSGVTQTPKHLITATGQRVTLRCSPRSGDLSVYWYQQSLDQGLQFLIQYYNGEERAKGNILERFSAQQFPDLHSELNLSSLELGDSALYFCASSVEVGTGAYEQYFGPGTRLTVT.

This clonotype appeared a few times. The gene calls are TRBV5-5 and TRBJ2-7, with 9 bases identical to TRBD1. The junction had 10 bases not matched to a gene; V was cut back by 4 bases and J by 5 bases. This CDR3 is built from 15 residues. CDR1 and CDR2 from the germline V gene are SGHKS and YYEKEE (reference sequence). CDR3 sequence: CASSVGTGSYDEQYF. CDR3 coding DNA: TGTGCCAGCAGCGTCGGGACAGGGAGTTACGACGAGCAGTACTTC.

The V gene is TRBV5-1, the J gene TRBJ1-6; D remains ambiguous. Germline CDR1 reads SGHRS; CDR2 reads YFSETQ. The V and J ends lost 0 bases and 10 bases respectively, with 8 bases between them. The length of the CDR3 is 13 residues. Here the CDR3 reads CASSLERKSPLHF. Written as DNA, the CDR3 is TGCGCCAGCAGCTTGGAAAGGAAGTCACCCCTCCACTTT.

There are many counts of this clonotype. V gene TRBV12-3 or TRBV12-4 combines with J gene TRBJ2-3, with D maybe TRBD2 (5 bases). The CDR3 is 13 residues long. Trimming pared 6 bases from V and 4 bases from J, leaving 11 bases between. In DNA form, the CDR3 reads TGTGCCAGCAGCATACTAGGAGCAGATACGCAGTATTTT. Translating it yields CASSILGADTQYF.

This clonotype was observed a handful of times. This chain links TRBV6-1 with TRBJ2-6; D uncertain. Per the germline V gene, CDR1 is MNHNS and CDR2 is SASEGT. The CDR3 has 14 amino acids. V was pared by 7 bases and J by 1 base, with 8 bases between. CDR3 protein: CASTTNSGANVLTF. The CDR3 DNA reads TGTGCCAGCACCACAAATTCTGGGGCCAACGTCCTGACTTTC.

The chain is built from TRBV20-1 and TRBJ2-5; D perhaps matches TRBD2 (6 bases). CDR1 and CDR2 from the germline V gene are DFQATT and SNEGSKA (reference sequence). V was trimmed by 5 bases and J by 5 bases, leaving 12 bases between them. CDR3 size: 12 residues. DNA of the CDR3: TGCAGTGCTTGGCTTGGGGGGGAGACCCAGTACTTC. Translation: CSAWLGGETQYF.

This sequence joins TRBV4-1 and TRBJ2-3; D gene ambiguous. Germline V gives CDR1 MGHRA, CDR2 YSYEKL. The CDR3 has 14 residues. V was shortened by 3 bases and J by 4 bases, with 11 bases between the two germline ends. CDR3 sequence reads: CASSQGTGPDTQYF. CDR3 sequence (DNA): TGCGCCAGCAGCCAGGGCACCGGCCCAGATACGCAGTATTTT.

This clonotype came up many times. Its ends do not fully match the called genes, so a read error is possible. The gene calls are TRBV5-1 and TRBJ1-3, with no clear D. Germline CDR1 reads SGHRS; CDR2 reads YFSETQ. There are 14 residues in the CDR3. The CDR3 loop is CASSLGLSGNTIYF. CDR3 coding DNA: TGTGCCAGCAGCTTAGGCCTCTCTGGAAACACCATATATTTT.

This clonotype has ten or more counts. The chain employs TRBV15 and TRBJ1-4; D not resolved. CDR3 length: 15 amino acids. The germline V and J ends were trimmed by 0 bases and 8 bases, with 13 bases remaining between them. Germline-derived CDR1 and CDR2 are LNHNV and YYDKDF (reference sequence). The CDR3 bases are TGTGCCACCAGCAGAGATAAGCGCTCGAAGGAAAAACTGTTTTTT. It translates to CATSRDKRSKEKLFF.

The genes are TRBV7-2 and TRBJ2-1; D gene ambiguous. Germline loops: CDR1 SGHTA, CDR2 FQGNSA. There are 13 residues in the CDR3. V lost 5 bases and J 0 bases, leaving 5 bases between the germline ends. The CDR3: CASSPRSYNEQFF. The DNA of the CDR3 is TGTGCCAGCAGCCCACGCTCCTACAATGAGCAGTTCTTC.

This clonotype was found many times. The chain joins TRBV10-3 to TRBJ1-1; 8 bases line up with TRBD1. The ends lost 6 bases at V and 2 bases at J; junction bases unmatched: 2. Germline CDR1 ENHRY, CDR2 SYGVKD. This CDR3 is built from 13 residues. The CDR3 DNA reads as TGTGCCATCAGCGGACAGGGAAACACTGAAGCTTTCTTT. Residues: CAISGQGNTEAFF.

J is TRBJ2-1 and V is TRBV5-4; 10 bases are shared with TRBD2. With 5 bases clipped from V and 4 bases from J, the junction kept 6 bases outside the gene matches. The CDR3 runs to 15 residues. Germline V gene data show CDR1 as SGHNT and CDR2 as YYREEE (reference sequence). CDR3 amino acids: CASRGGLAQYNEQFF. CDR3 nucleotide sequence: TGTGCCAGCAGAGGGGGACTAGCGCAATACAATGAGCAGTTCTTC.

The sample holds a few counts of this clonotype. The genes are TRBV5-1 and TRBJ1-4, with D maybe TRBD1 (5 bases). The V and J ends lost 4 bases and 1 base respectively, with 23 bases between them. The germline V gene has CDR1 SGHRS and CDR2 YFSETQ. The CDR3 is 19 amino acids. The CDR3 region is CASSLVPRVSLGTNEKLFF. The CDR3 region has the DNA TGCGCCAGCAGCCTTGTGCCCAGGGTTTCTTTAGGAACTAATGAAAAACTGTTTTTT.

Many counts were recorded for this clonotype. The chain uses TRBV7-2 and TRBJ1-1; D is uncertain. V was trimmed by 5 bases and J by 3 bases, leaving 10 bases between them. CDR3 length: 13 residues. From germline, CDR1 is SGHTA and CDR2 FQGNSA. DNA of the CDR3: TGTGCCAGCAGCCCCTCACGGGACACTGAAGCTTTCTTT. It yields the protein CASSPSRDTEAFF.

The rearrangement joins TRBV5-6 to TRBJ2-3; 9 positions agree with TRBD1. Germline CDR1 SGHDT, CDR2 YYEEEE. The J segment lost 1 base and the V segment lost 0 bases, leaving 6 bases of the junction unmatched. The CDR3 loop spans 17 amino acids. CDR3 coding DNA: TGTGCCAGCAGCTTGGCATTCCGGACAGGGGGCACAGATACGCAGTATTTT. It codes for CASSLAFRTGGTDTQYF.

This chain joins TRBV7-2 and TRBJ1-1; D is uncertain. This CDR3 spans 16 amino acids. V lost 5 bases, J lost 3 bases, and 19 bases lay in between. The germline V gene encodes CDR1 SGHTA and CDR2 FQGNSA. The DNA of the CDR3 is TGTGCCAGCAGCCATTCCCGACGAGGGTTGTACACTGAAGCTTTCTTT. It yields the protein CASSHSRRGLYTEAFF.